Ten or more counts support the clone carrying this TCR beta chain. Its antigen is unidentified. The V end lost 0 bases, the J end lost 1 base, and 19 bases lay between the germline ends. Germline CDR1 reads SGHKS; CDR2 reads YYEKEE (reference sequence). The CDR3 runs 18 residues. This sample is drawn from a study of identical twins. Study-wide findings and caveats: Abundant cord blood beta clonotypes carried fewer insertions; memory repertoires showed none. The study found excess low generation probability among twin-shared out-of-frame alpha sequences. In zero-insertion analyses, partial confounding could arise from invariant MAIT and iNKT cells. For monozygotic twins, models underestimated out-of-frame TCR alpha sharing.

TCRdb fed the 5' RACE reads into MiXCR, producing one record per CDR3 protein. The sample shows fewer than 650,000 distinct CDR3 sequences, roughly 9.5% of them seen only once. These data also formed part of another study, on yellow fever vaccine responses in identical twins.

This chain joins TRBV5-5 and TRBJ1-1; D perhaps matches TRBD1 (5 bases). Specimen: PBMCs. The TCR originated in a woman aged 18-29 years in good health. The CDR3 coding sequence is TGTGCCAGCAGCTTGGCTGCGAGCCTGACAGCACAGAACACTGAAGCTTTCTTT. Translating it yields CASSLAASLTAQNTEAFF.